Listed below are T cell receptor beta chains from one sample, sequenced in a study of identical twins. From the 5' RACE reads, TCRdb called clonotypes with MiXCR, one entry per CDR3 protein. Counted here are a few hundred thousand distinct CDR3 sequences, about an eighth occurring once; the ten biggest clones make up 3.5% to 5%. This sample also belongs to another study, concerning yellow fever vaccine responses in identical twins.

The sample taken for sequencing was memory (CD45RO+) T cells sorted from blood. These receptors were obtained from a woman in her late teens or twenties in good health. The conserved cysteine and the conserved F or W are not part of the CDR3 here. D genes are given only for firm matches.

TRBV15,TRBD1,ATSRGQGLGGYT
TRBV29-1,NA,SVRQAYNSPLH
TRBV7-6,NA,ASSLGGPSGNEQF
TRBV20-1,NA,SAIRGASAGELF
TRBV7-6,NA,ASSPAGPDTQY
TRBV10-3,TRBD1,AITKGTETYEQY
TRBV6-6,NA,ASQGAGYLQY
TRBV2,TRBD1,ASSILGQGILAKNIQY
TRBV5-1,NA,ASSPGRTYNEQF
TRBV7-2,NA,ASSLAGGQFSRETQY
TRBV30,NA,AWSGQDEQY
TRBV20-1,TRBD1,SAPGQGMTNYGYT
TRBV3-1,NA,ASSQGLALSSYEQY
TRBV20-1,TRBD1,SARDLGQGPSYNSPLH
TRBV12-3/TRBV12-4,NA,ASSFRSRRDNSPLH
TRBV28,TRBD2,ASSLGGTSGRYEQY
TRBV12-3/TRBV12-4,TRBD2,ASSPGGEETQY
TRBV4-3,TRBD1,ASSLEQGRHYEQY
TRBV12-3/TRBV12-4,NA,ASSLLTRDTQY
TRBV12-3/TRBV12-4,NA,ASSLDSRQWQTQY
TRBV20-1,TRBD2,SAKGLAGATGTGELF
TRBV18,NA,ASTRDFRETQY
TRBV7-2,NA,ASSLVVGGAGGETQY
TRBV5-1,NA,ASRTGAGANTEAF
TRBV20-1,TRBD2,SASSLADKF
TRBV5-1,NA,ASSLHGGSNTGELF
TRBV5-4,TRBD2,ASSLGLAGGIYNEQF
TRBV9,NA,ASSVSVGDTQY
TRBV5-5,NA,ASSSTGTATNEKLF
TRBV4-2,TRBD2,ASSQEALAGRSETQY
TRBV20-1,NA,SASSKTYNEQF
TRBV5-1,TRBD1,ASSLNTGGYNSPLH
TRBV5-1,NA,ASSLGGGVHQAREQF
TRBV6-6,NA,ATTGAAEAF
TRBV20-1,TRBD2,SASRSSRGGDETQY
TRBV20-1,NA,STRRNEQF
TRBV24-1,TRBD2,ATSDDLAGQETQY
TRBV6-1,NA,ASSAPTSSYEQY
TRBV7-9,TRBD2,ASSYHIAGGRPGELF
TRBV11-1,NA,ASSTYGGGGTYNSPLH
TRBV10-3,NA,AISESWAYEQY
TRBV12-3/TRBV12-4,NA,ASTTWGDRYYEQY
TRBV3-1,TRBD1,ASSQDRYRGQETQY
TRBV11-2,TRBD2,ASSLGLGLAGTTGELF
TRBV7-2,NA,ASSLVLAGTGIQY
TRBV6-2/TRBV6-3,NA,ASRELSPKNIQY
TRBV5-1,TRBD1,ASSLEGAGGYEKLF
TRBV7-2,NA,ASSSPKGGYEQY